A selection of T cell receptor beta chains follows, all from one sample in a study of T cells after yellow fever vaccination. TCRdb fed the 5' RACE reads into MiXCR, producing one record per CDR3 protein. Of more than 250,000 distinct CDR3 sequences listed, approximately 7% are singletons. The sample in question was PBMCs, obtained roughly 46 days after the first yellow fever vaccination. These receptors came from a man aged 18-30 years who received the YFV17D yellow fever vaccine. CDR3s include the opening cysteine and the closing phenylalanine or tryptophan. Fields, in order: clone size, D gene, J gene, V gene, CDR3 DNA, CDR3 protein. D genes are given only for firm matches. Clone size appears in some rows only: once, few, many, or a class for an expanded clone.

many,-,TRBJ1-1,TRBV4-3,TGCGCCAGCAGCCAATGGGGCCTGGGGACTGAAGCTTTCTTT,CASSQWGLGTEAFF
many,-,TRBJ2-5,TRBV7-9,TGTGCCAGCAGCTTAGACACAGCACCGTTGGAGACCCAGTACTTC,CASSLDTAPLETQYF
many,-,TRBJ2-3,TRBV7-8,TGTGCCGTTCGGACAGCTCGAGGCACAGATACGCAGTATTTT,CAVRTARGTDTQYF
-,-,TRBJ1-2,TRBV28,TGTGCCAGCAGGGCTTTTGATGGCTACACCTTC,CASRAFDGYTF
few,-,TRBJ2-7,TRBV20-1,TGCAGTGCTAGAACTGATATGAACTACGAGCAGTACTTC,CSARTDMNYEQYF
-,TRBD1,TRBJ1-6,TRBV4-1,TGCGCCAGCAGCCAAGTCAGGGGGCCAGGTAATTCACCCCTCCACTTT,CASSQVRGPGNSPLHF
many,-,TRBJ2-1,TRBV20-1,TGCAGTGCTAGAGGCTTTCTTAGCTCCTACAATGAGCAGTTCTTC,CSARGFLSSYNEQFF
-,-,TRBJ1-2,TRBV4-3,TGCGCCAGCAGCCAAGATTCGGGGGTCCTTAACTATGGCTACACCTTC,CASSQDSGVLNYGYTF
-,-,TRBJ2-7,TRBV6-2/TRBV6-3,TGTGCCAGTTCTAACTTCTACGAGCAGTACTTC,CASSNFYEQYF
-,-,TRBJ1-5,TRBV5-6,TGTGCCAGCAGCTTGGAGCCAGGCAATCAGCCCCAGCATTTT,CASSLEPGNQPQHF
-,TRBD2,TRBJ2-7,TRBV20-1,TGCAGTGCTTCCCTCGGACTAGCGGGGGGCACCTACGAGCAGTACTTC,CSASLGLAGGTYEQYF
-,TRBD1,TRBJ1-1,TRBV11-2,TGTGCCAGCAGCGACCGGACAGGCTCGATAGCTGAAGCTTTCTTT,CASSDRTGSIAEAFF
-,-,TRBJ1-1,TRBV4-1,TGCGCCAGCAGCCACTGGTGGCAGGGCCAAGGGTCGAACACTGAAGCTTTCTTT,CASSHWWQGQGSNTEAFF
-,-,TRBJ2-2,TRBV5-1,TGCGCCAGCAGCTTGGTATGGGCTGGCGGGGAGCTGTTTTTT,CASSLVWAGGELFF
few,-,TRBJ1-2,TRBV14,TGTGCCAGCAGCCGCGATGTGACCAGTAACTATGGCTACACCTTC,CASSRDVTSNYGYTF
few,-,TRBJ2-3,TRBV7-9,TGTGCCAGCAGCTCCGGGTTGGATGCGGGGTTCACAGATACGCAGTATTTT,CASSSGLDAGFTDTQYF